The present entry profiles one T cell receptor (beta chain) with its context. Its antigen is unidentified. The identical CDR3 is also encoded by other nucleotide sequences in the sample. The V segment lost 5 bases and the J segment 1 base; nucleotides outside the gene matches: 14. CDR3 length: 17 amino acids. CDR1 LGHNT and CDR2 FRNRAP come from the germline V gene. This table comes from immunoSEQ multiplex PCR, and its TCRdb copy is limited to in-frame clones, with some not included. The table shows about 20,000 clones, with roughly 86% occurring only once. This specimen belongs to a study of graft-versus-host responses after intestinal transplantation. Whole-study results and caveats: The recipient marrow held GvH clones, and some of them showed up first in ileum or blood.

The clonotype was recovered from a human patient who received an intestinal transplant, so some T cells may come from the graft donor. Sample: PBMCs, taken about 230 days after intestinal transplant. The V gene is TRBV12-5, the J gene TRBJ2-7; 7 bases align to TRBD2. The CDR3: CASGLPLPGGLSYEQYF. Written as DNA, the CDR3 is TGTGCTAGTGGTCTGCCCCTCCCGGGGGGTCTGTCCTACGAGCAGTACTTC. The full variable domain, in which reference TRBV12-5 and TRBJ2-7 provide the parts outside the CDR3, is DARVTQTPRHKVTEMGQEVTMRCQPILGHNTVFWYRQTMMQGLELLAYFRNRAPLDDSGMPKDRFSAEMPDATLATLKIQPSEPRDSAVYFCASGLPLPGGLSYEQYFGPGTRLTVT.